This TCR beta chain was recovered during a study of response to subunit inactivated influenza vaccine. This clonotype was counted between two and nine times. Its cognate antigen is unknown. Deletions cut 1 base from V and 1 base from J, with 16 bases between. The germline V gene encodes CDR1 DFQATT and CDR2 SNEGSKA (reference sequence). The CDR3 length is 16 residues. Study-level results: The authors offered the suggestion that each seasonal influenza vaccination recruits few new T cells.

TCRdb redid the calling of the RT-PCR reads with MiXCR, one entry per CDR3 protein. The sample shows 610,000 or so distinct CDR3 sequences, 13% to 15% of them seen only once. This sequence joins TRBV20-1 and TRBJ1-1; no firm D call. This clonotype was obtained from a man aged 45-60 years who received an inactivated influenza vaccine. The specimen comprised PBMCs from blood, sampled 12 days after vaccination. The CDR3 spells CSARVPGLSRNTEAFF. The CDR3 region has the DNA TGCAGTGCTAGAGTTCCGGGCTTGTCAAGGAACACTGAAGCTTTCTTT.